These T cell receptor beta chains were read from a single sample in a study of T cells in Graves' hyperthyroidism and ophthalmopathy. A single record per CDR3 protein comes from TCRdb applying MiXCR to the multiplex PCR reads. The data hold 490,000 or so distinct CDR3 sequences, with about 45% observed a single time. The sequenced sample was peripheral blood or thyroid tissue (not recorded which). These receptors originate from an adult woman with Graves' disease, either hyperthyroidism or ophthalmopathy (not recorded which). CDR3s include the opening cysteine and the closing phenylalanine or tryptophan. Fields, in order: D gene, V gene, J gene, clone size, CDR3 DNA, CDR3 protein. A D gene is named only where the DNA matches it firmly. Part of the rows lack a size; the others show once, few, many or a class for expanded clones.

>-|TRBV19|TRBJ1-4|-
TGTGCCAGTAGTCGGACACGCATGGGAAAACTGTTTTTT
CASSRTRMGKLFF
>TRBD1|TRBV29-1|TRBJ2-7|-
TGCAGCTTGGAAGGACAGGGTTCCTACGAGCAGTACTTC
CSLEGQGSYEQYF
>-|TRBV20-1|TRBJ2-7|many
TGCAGTGCTAGAGTCCCCGGGGCGGAGCAGTACTTC
CSARVPGAEQYF
>-|TRBV5-6|TRBJ1-6|many
TGTGCCAGCAGCCACGCGGCTTTGCATTCACCCCTCCACTTT
CASSHAALHSPLHF
>-|TRBV20-1|TRBJ1-2|-
TGCAGTGCCCTTGGGACTTCCGGGGACGATGGCTACACCTTC
CSALGTSGDDGYTF
>-|TRBV6-6|TRBJ1-5|-
TGTGCCAGCAGTCGACCTCCATGGGACAATCAGCCCCAGCATTTT
CASSRPPWDNQPQHF
>-|TRBV29-1|TRBJ1-2|-
TGCAGCGTTGAATATTTCCAGGGGAACTATGGCTACACCTTC
CSVEYFQGNYGYTF
>-|TRBV6-2/TRBV6-3|TRBJ1-1|-
TGTGCCAGCACCCAGATGAACACTGAAGCTTTCTTT
CASTQMNTEAFF
>-|TRBV7-2|TRBJ2-5|few
TGTGCCAGCAGCGCGATGGAGACCCAGTACTTC
CASSAMETQYF
>-|TRBV12-3/TRBV12-4|TRBJ1-1|many
TGTGCCAGCAGTTTAGATGGACACCCCCGCGCTGAAGCTTTCTTT
CASSLDGHPRAEAFF
>TRBD2|TRBV7-2|TRBJ2-5|many
TGTGCCAGCAGCCGCGGGGGGTTAGGGGCCGGGGAGACCCAGTACTTC
CASSRGGLGAGETQYF
>-|TRBV2|TRBJ1-4|many
TGTGCCAGCAGTGAAGCGCTTGGTGGGGCTAATGAAAAACTGTTTTTT
CASSEALGGANEKLFF
>-|TRBV7-2|TRBJ2-5|-
TGTGCCAGCAGCGCGGGCGGGACGGGTTTTCAAGAGACCCAGTACTTC
CASSAGGTGFQETQYF
>-|TRBV7-2|TRBJ2-2|many
TGTGCCAGCAGCTTAGCGAGTAGTGCCACCGGGGAGCTGTTTTTT
CASSLASSATGELFF
>TRBD1|TRBV7-9|TRBJ2-7|many
TGTGCCAGCAGCACGGACAGGGGGTTACACGAGCAGTACTTC
CASSTDRGLHEQYF
>TRBD1|TRBV20-1|TRBJ1-2|-
TGCAGTGCTAGGGAGGACAGGGACTATGGCTACACCTTC
CSAREDRDYGYTF